The source of this TCR beta chain is a study of blood T cell repertoires in COVID-19. TCRdb's table, derived via immunoSEQ multiplex PCR, lists solely in-frame clones and lacks some. The data hold fewer than 80,000 clones, with about 92% observed a single time. The germline CDR1 and CDR2 sequences are SGHNT and YYREEE (reference sequence). After removal of 4 bases from V and 0 bases from J, the junction contained 12 bases not matched to a gene. CDR3 length: 17 amino acids. The receptor's source is a woman of 80 years or more with active or convalescent COVID-19. The gene calls are TRBV5-4 and TRBJ2-7; 8 bases are shared with TRBD1. The sequencing input was peripheral blood. The CDR3, as DNA: TGTGCCAGCAGCCGAACGCCGGGACAGGTCAGCTCCTACGAGCAGTACTTC. Residues: CASSRTPGQVSSYEQYF.